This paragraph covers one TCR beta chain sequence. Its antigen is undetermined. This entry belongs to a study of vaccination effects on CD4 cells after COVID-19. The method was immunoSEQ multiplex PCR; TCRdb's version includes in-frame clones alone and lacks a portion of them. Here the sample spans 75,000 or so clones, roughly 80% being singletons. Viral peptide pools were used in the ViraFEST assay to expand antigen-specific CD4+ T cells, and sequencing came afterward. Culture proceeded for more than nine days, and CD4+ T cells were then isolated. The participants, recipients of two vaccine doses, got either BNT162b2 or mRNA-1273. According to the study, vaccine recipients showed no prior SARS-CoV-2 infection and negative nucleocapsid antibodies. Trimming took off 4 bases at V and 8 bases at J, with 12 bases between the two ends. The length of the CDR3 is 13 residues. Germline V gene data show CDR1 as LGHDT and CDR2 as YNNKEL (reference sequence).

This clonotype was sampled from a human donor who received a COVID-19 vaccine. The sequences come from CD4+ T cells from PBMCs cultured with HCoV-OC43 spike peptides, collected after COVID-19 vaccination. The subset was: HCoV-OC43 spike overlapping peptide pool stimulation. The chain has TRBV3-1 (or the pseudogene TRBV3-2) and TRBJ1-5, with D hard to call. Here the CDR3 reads CASSPLEGEPQHF. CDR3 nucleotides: TGTGCCAGCAGCCCCCTTGAGGGAGAGCCCCAGCATTTT.